This entry features one TCR beta chain sequence. The antigen remains unidentified. The entry originates in a study of blood T cells in healthy people across ages. A second PCR of 7 to 11 cycles used a sample-barcoded 5' primer and a J-beta primer mix. All samples yielded 3 million or more CDR3-containing paired-end reads. One entry per CDR3 protein, called by TCRdb with MiXCR from the 5' RACE reads. This table has roughly 1 million distinct CDR3 sequences, around 27% appearing once. Overall study results and limits: Naive CD4+ cells and diversity were both higher in long-lived donors than in aged donors.

The same data also went into a second study, on T cells of mothers and their children. From that report: Second-PCR amplification with M1S added sample barcodes and 2-4 random nucleotides.

The origin of this receptor is a girl aged 2 to 10 in good health. The sequencing sample was made of blood.

In nucleotides, the CDR3 is TGCAGCGTTGGTAGGATGGGGGCCGGAGAGACCCAGTACTTC. Its protein is CSVGRMGAGETQYF. The V gene is TRBV29-1, the J gene TRBJ2-5; tentatively, D is TRBD1 (6 bases). CDR3 length: 14 residues. The germline gives CDR1 SQVTM, CDR2 ANQGSEA. Trimming removed 4 bases from V and 4 bases from J, with 16 bases in between.